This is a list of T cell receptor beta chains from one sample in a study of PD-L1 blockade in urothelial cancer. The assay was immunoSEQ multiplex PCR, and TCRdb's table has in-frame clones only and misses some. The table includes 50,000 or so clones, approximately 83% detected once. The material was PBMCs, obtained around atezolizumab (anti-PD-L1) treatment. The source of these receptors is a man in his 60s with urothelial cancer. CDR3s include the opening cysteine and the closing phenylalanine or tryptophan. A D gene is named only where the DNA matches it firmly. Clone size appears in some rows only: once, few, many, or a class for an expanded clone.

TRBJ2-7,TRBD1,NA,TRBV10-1,TGCGCCAGCAGTCCACAGGGGGCCTACGAGCAGTACTTC,CASSPQGAYEQYF
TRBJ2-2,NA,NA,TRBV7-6,TGTGCCAGCAGCTTGGTTCGGGGGTCGGGCGGGGAGCTGTTTTTT,CASSLVRGSGGELFF
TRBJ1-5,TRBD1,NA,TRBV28,TGTGCCAGCAGGAACAGGGGAAATCAGCCCCAGCATTTT,CASRNRGNQPQHF
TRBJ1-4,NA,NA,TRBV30,TGTGCCTGGAGTGCAGGACTAGTAGGTGAAAAACTGTTTTTT,CAWSAGLVGEKLFF
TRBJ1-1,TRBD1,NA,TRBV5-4,TGTGCCAGCAGCTTCGCCGGGACAGCTAACACTGAAGCTTTCTTT,CASSFAGTANTEAFF
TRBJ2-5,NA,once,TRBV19,TGTGCCAGTAGTATGCAGGGGATGAAGACCCAGTACTTC,CASSMQGMKTQYF
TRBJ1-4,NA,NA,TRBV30,TGTGCCTGGAGCAGTCAGATTAATGAAAAACTGTTTTTT,CAWSSQINEKLFF
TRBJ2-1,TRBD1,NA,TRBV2,TGTGCCGCCAGGAGACAGGGGGTCAATGAGCAGTTCTTC,CAARRQGVNEQFF
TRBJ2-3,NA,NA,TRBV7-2,TGTGCCAGCAGCCGGTCCGGCGGGGCTTACGTCACAGATACGCAGTATTTT,CASSRSGGAYVTDTQYF
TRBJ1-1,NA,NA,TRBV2,TGTGCCAGCAGTCCTAGACAGCATTGGGACACTGAAGCTTTCTTT,CASSPRQHWDTEAFF
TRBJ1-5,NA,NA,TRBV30,TGTGCCTGGAGAGGGGGGGTTGGGCAGCCCCAGCATTTT,CAWRGGVGQPQHF
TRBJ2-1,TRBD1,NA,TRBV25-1,TGTGCCAGCCCTCGAATGGCGGGACAGGAGTACAATGAGCAGTTCTTC,CASPRMAGQEYNEQFF
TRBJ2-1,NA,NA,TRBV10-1,TGCGCCAGCAGTGCTGCGGGGTTCTACAATGAGCAGTTCTTC,CASSAAGFYNEQFF
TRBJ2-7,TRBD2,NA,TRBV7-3,TGTGCCAGCAGCCTCAGCGGGGGGCCCCAGTACGAGCAGTACTTC,CASSLSGGPQYEQYF
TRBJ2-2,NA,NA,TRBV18,TGTGCCAGCTCACCGGGGACAGCGGGCACCGGGGAGCTGTTTTTT,CASSPGTAGTGELFF
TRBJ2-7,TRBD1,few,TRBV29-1,TGCAGCGTTGAAAAGTATAGAGGACAGGCCTACGAGCAGTACTTC,CSVEKYRGQAYEQYF
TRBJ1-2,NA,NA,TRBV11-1,TGTGCCAGCAGCTCGGGTGGCTATGGCTACACCTTC,CASSSGGYGYTF
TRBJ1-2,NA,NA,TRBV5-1,TGCGCCAGCAGTCCCACAGCTAACTATGGCTACACCTTC,CASSPTANYGYTF
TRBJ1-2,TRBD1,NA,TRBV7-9,TGTGCCACCAGCTCATCACGCCTCAGGGGGGACAACTATGGCTACACCTTC,CATSSSRLRGDNYGYTF
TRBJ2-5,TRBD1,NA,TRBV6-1,TGTGCCAGCAGTGTCGGACAGGGGGCGACCCAGTACTTC,CASSVGQGATQYF
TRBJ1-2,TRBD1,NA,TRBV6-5,TGTGCCAGCAGTTATAAGGGGGCTAGCTATGGCTACACCTTC,CASSYKGASYGYTF
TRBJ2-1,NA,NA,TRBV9,TGTGCCAGCAGCTCCGCGACCCGGCTCGGGGAGCAGTTCTTC,CASSSATRLGEQFF